The TCR delta chain under discussion was sequenced for a study of γδ T cells in repeated Plasmodium falciparum infection. General study findings and limits: Vgamma9/Vdelta2+ T cells showed a stable polyclonal repertoire with shared TCRgamma sequences.

This clone has a handful of counts. Its antigen is not known. With only one base between it and a far larger clone, this is likely a read error. The same CDR3 is also encoded by other DNA sequences in this sample. Each sorted gammadelta sample had TRG and TRD chains sequenced. TCRdb used CATT to re-call clones from the multiplex PCR reads. The sample yields tens of thousands of delta-chain clones, 1.5% to 2% seen once. Gammadelta T cells were flow-sorted from PBMC into Vgamma9/Vdelta2+ and Vdelta2-negative populations for bulk analysis. Germline-derived CDR1 and CDR2 are TSWWSYY and QGS. The V end lost 4 bases, the J end lost 0 bases, and 30 bases lay between the germline ends. This CDR3 region has 21 residues.

The sequence derives from a pool of human donors (malaria-infected and uninfected, not separated). The genes are TRDV1 and TRDJ1; D assignment may be TRDD2 or TRDD3 (6 bases each). TCRdb lists no J gene, so it was determined here by aligning the DNA to germline. The sample taken for sequencing was gamma-delta T cells from blood. CDR3 in amino acids: CALGGGLPTFPGDSYTDKLIF. The DNA of the CDR3 is TGTGCTCTTGGGGGAGGCCTTCCCACTTTTCCTGGGGATTCGTACACCGATAAACTCATCTTT.